The clone carrying this T cell receptor beta chain was detected only a few times. Its matching antigen is unknown. TCRdb itself ran the 5' RACE reads through MiXCR, one entry per CDR3 protein. The sample includes under 450,000 distinct CDR3 sequences, 20% to 25% of them seen just once. These data are taken from a study of T-cell memory formation after mild COVID-19. The germline gives CDR1 LGHDT, CDR2 YNNKEL (reference sequence). The CDR3 loop spans 16 amino acids. Losses at the gene ends were 4 bases for V and 2 bases for J; bases not matched to a gene: 6. General study points: Nothing confirmed that second-wave clones peaking on day 37 were specific for SARS-CoV-2.

The chain is built from TRBV3-1 and TRBJ2-2; 8 bases agree with TRBD1. The sequencing sample was made of PBMCs or a T cell subset sorted from them (not recorded which). The TCR sequence derives from a man between 18 and 29 years old who had mild COVID-19 (a few samples of this study predate the infection). Cell type and time point are not known. CDR3 loop: CASSLEDRGNTGELFF. The CDR3 coding sequence is TGTGCCAGCAGCCTAGAAGACAGGGGAAACACCGGGGAGCTGTTTTTT.